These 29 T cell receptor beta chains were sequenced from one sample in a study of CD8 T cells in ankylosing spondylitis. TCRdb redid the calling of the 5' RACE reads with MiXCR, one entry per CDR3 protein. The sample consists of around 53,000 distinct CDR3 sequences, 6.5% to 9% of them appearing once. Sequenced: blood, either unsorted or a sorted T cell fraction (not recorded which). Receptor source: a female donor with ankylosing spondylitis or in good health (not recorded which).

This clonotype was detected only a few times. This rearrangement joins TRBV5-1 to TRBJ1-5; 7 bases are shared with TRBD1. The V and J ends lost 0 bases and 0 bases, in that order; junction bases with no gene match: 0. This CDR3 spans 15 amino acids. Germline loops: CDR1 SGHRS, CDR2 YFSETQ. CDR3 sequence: CASSLGDSSNQPQHF. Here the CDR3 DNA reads TGCGCCAGCAGCTTGGGGGACAGTAGCAATCAGCCCCAGCATTTT.

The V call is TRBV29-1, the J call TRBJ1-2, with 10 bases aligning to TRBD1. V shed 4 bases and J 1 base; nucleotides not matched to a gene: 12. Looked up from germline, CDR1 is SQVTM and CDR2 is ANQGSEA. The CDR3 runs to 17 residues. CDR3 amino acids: CSVGRDLGQGYNYGYTF. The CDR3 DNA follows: TGCAGCGTTGGTCGCGACTTGGGACAGGGGTATAACTATGGCTACACCTTC.

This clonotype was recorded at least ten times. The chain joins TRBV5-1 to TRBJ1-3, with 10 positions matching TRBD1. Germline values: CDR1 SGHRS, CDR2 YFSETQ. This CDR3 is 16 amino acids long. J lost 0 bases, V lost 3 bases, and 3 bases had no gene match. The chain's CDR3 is CASSSGQGDSGNTIYF. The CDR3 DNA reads TGCGCCAGCAGCTCCGGACAGGGGGACTCTGGAAACACCATATATTTT. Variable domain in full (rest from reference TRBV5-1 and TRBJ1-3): KAGVTQTPRYLIKTRGQQVTLSCSPISGHRSVSWYQQTPGQGLQFLFEYFSETQRNKGNFPGRFSGRQFSNSRSEMNVSTLELGDSALYLCASSSGQGDSGNTIYFGEGSWLTVV.

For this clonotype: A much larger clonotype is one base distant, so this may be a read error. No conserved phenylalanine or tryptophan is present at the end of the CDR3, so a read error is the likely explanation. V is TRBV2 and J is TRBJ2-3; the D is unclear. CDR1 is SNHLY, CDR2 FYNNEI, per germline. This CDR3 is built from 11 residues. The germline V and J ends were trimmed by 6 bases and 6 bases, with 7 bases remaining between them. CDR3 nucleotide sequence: TGTGCCAGCAGCATTAAGGATACGCAGTATTAT. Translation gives CASSIKDTQYY.

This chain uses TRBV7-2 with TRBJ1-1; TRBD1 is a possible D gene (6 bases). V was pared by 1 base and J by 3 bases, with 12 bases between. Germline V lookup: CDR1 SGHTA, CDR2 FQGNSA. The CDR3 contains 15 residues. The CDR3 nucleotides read TGTGCCAGCAGCTTAGACGCGGGGGCTTACACTGAAGCTTTCTTT. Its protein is CASSLDAGAYTEAFF. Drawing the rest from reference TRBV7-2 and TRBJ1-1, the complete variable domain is GAGVSQSPSNKVTEKGKDVELRCDPISGHTALYWYRQSLGQGLEFLIYFQGNSAPDKSGLPSDRFSAERTGGSVSTLTIQRTQQEDSAVYLCASSLDAGAYTEAFFGQGTRLTVV.

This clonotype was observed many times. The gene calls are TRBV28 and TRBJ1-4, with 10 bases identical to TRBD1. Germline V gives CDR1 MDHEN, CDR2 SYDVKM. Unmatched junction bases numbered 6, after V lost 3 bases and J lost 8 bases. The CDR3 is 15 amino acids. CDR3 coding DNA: TGTGCCAGCAGTTTGCCTGGACAGGGGGGGGAAAAACTGTTTTTT. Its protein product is CASSLPGQGGEKLFF.

DNA for the CDR3: TGTGCCAGCAGCGACACAGGGGGAGAGAGTGAAAAACTGTTTTTT. This sequence encodes CASSDTGGESEKLFF. The genes are TRBV12-3 or TRBV12-4 and TRBJ1-4, with 8 bases aligning to TRBD1. The CDR3 runs 15 residues. With V trimmed by 6 bases and J by 7 bases, 10 bases remained unmatched.

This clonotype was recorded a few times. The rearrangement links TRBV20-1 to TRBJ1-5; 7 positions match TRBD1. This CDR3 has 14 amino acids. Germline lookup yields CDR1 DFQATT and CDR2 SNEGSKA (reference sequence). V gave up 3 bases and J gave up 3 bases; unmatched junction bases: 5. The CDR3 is CSARTGRYNQPQHF. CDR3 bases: TGCAGTGCTAGGACAGGGCGATACAATCAGCCCCAGCATTTT.

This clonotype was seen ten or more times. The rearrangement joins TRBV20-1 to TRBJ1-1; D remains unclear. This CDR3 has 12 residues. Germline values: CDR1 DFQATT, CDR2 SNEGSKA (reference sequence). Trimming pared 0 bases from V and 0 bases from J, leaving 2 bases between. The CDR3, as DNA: TGCAGTGCTAGAGAAGTGAACACTGAAGCTTTCTTT. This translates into CSAREVNTEAFF.

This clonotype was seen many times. Here the CDR3 DNA reads TGTGCCACCAGTGATGCCCGGGACAGAGTTTATGAGCAGTTCTTC. As protein: CATSDARDRVYEQFF. The rearrangement joins TRBV24-1 to TRBJ2-1; TRBD1 matches 7 bases. Germline CDR1 KGHDR, CDR2 SFDVKD. V trimming: 3 bases; J trimming: 8 bases; junction bases outside the gene matches: 9. This CDR3 is 15 amino acids long.

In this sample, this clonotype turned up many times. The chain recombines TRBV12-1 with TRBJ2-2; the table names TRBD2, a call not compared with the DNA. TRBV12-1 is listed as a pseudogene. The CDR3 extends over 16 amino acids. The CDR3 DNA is TGTGCCAGCAGCTCCCGACTAGTTTTCCCCCCCGGGGAGCTGTTTTTT. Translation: CASSSRLVFPPGELFF.

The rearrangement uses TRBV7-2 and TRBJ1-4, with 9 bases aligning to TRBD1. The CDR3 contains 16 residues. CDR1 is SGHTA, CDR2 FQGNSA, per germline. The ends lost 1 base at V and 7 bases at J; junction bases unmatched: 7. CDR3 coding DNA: TGTGCCAGCAGCTTAGGGTTGACAGGGGGAGGTGAAAAACTGTTTTTT. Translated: CASSLGLTGGGEKLFF.

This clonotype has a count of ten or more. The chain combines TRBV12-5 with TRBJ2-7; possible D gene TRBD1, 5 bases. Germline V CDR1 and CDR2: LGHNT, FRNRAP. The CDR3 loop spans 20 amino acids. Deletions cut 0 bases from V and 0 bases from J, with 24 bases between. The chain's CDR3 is CASGLVLFGLGRVDSYEQYF. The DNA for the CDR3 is TGTGCTAGTGGTTTGGTACTATTTGGTTTGGGCAGGGTGGACTCCTACGAGCAGTACTTC.

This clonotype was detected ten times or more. DNA for the CDR3: TGTGCCAGCAGACTCGGGACAGCTTCCAATCAGCCCCAGCATTTT. It is translated as CASRLGTASNQPQHF. This chain uses TRBV12-3 or TRBV12-4 with TRBJ1-5; 7 positions agree with TRBD1. J was trimmed by 3 bases and V by 6 bases; bases with no gene match: 8. There are 15 residues in the CDR3.

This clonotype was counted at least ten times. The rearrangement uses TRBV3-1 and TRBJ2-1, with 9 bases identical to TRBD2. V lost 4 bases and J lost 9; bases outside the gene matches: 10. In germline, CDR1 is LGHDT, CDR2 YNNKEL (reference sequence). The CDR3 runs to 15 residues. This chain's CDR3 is CASSLSSGAWGEQFF. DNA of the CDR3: TGTGCCAGCAGCCTATCTAGCGGGGCCTGGGGTGAGCAGTTCTTC.

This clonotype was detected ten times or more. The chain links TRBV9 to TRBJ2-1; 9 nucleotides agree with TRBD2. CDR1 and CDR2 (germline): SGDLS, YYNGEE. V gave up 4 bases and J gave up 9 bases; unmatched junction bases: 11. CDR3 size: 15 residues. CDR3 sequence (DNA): TGTGCCAGCAGCCCTCGGGCTAGCGGGGAAGGTGAGCAGTTCTTC. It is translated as CASSPRASGEGEQFF.

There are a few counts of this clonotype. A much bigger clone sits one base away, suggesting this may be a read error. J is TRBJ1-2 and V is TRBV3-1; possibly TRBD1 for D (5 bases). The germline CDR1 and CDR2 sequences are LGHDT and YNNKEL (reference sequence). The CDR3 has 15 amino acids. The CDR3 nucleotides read TGTGCCAGCACCCAAAATTGGCAGGGTTACTATGGCTACACCTTC. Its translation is CASTQNWQGYYGYTF.

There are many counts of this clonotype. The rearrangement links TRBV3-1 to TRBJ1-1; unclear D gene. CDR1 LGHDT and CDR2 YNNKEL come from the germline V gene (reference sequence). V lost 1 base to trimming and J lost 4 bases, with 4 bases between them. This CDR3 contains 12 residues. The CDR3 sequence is CASSQGVTEAFF. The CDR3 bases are TGTGCCAGCAGCCAAGGGGTCACTGAAGCTTTCTTT.

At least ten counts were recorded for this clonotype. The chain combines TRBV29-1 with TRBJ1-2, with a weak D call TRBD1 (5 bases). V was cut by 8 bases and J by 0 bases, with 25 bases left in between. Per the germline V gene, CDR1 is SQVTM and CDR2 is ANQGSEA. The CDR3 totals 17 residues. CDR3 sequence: CSRANGTAESANYGYTF. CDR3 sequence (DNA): TGCAGCAGAGCCAATGGGACTGCGGAATCAGCTAACTATGGCTACACCTTC.

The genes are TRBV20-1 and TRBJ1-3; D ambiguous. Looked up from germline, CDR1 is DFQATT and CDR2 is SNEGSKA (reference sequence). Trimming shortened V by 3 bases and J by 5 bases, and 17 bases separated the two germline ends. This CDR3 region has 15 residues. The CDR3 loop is CSASTDPSFRNTIYF. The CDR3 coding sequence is TGCAGTGCTAGCACAGATCCCTCTTTTCGAAACACCATATATTTT.

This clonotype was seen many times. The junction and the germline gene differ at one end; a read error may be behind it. The CDR3 sequence is CCAPGTLTGPNTGELFF. The CDR3 nucleotides read TGCTGTGCTCCGGGGACTTTGACAGGTCCGAACACCGGGGAGCTGTTTTTT. The chain employs TRBV20-1 and TRBJ2-2, with D possibly being TRBD1 or TRBD2 (6 bases each). CDR3 size: 17 residues. Germline V gives CDR1 DFQATT, CDR2 SNEGSKA (reference sequence).

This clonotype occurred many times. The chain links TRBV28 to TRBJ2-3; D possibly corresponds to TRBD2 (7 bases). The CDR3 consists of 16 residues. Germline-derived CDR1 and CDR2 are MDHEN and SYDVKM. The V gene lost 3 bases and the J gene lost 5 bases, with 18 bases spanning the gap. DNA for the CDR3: TGTGCCAGCAGTTTGGCAGTCGGGGGGCCCGGAGATACGCAGTATTTT. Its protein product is CASSLAVGGPGDTQYF. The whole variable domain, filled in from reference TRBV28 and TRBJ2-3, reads DVKVTQSSRYLVKRTGEKVFLECVQDMDHENMFWYRQDPGLGLRLIYFSYDVKMKEKGDIPEGYSVSREKKERFSLILESASTNQTSMYLCASSLAVGGPGDTQYFGPGTRLTVL.

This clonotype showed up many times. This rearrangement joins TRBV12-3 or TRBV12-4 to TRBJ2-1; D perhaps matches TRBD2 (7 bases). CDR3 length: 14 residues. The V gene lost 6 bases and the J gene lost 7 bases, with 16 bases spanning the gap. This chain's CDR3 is CASRRGRETNEQFF. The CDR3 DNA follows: TGTGCCAGCAGGCGGGGGCGCGAAACAAATGAGCAGTTCTTC.

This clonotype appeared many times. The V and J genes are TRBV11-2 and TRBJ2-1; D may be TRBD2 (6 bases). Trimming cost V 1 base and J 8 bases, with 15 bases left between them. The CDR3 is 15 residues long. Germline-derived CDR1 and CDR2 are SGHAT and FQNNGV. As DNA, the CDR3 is TGTGCCAGCAGCTTAGGGCCGACTAGTAGCCATGAGCAGTTCTTC. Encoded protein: CASSLGPTSSHEQFF.

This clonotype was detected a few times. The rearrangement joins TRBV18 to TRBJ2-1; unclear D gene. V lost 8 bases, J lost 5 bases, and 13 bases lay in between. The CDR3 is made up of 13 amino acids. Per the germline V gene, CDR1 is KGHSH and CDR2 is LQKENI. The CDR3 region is CASDKGFNNEQFF. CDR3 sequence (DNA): TGTGCCAGCGACAAAGGATTTAACAATGAGCAGTTCTTC.

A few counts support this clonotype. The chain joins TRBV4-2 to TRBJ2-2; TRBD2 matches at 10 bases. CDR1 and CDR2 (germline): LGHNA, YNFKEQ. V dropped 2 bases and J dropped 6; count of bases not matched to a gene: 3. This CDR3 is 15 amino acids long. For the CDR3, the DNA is TGTGCCAGCAGCCAACCAGCGGGGGGGCCCGGGGAGCTGTTTTTT. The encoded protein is CASSQPAGGPGELFF.

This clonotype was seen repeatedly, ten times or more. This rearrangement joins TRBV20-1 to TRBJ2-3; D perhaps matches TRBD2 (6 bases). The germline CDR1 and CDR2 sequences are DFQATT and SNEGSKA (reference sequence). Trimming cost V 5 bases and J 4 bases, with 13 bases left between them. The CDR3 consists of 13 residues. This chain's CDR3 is CSAPVGGADTQYF. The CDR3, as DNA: TGCAGTGCTCCGGTCGGCGGGGCAGATACGCAGTATTTT.

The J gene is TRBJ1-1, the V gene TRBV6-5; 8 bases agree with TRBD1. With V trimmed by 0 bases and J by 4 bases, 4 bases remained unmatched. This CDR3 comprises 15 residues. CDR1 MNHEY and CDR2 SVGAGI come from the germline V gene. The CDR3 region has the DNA TGTGCCAGCAGTTACTCCGGACAGGGTAGCACTGAAGCTTTCTTT. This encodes CASSYSGQGSTEAFF.

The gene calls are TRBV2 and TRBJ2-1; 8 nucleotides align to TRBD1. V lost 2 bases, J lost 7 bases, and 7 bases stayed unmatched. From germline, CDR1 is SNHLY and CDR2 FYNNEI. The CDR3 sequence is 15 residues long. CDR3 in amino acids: CASSERDRQLNEQFF. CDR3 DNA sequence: TGTGCCAGCAGTGAAAGGGACAGGCAGTTGAATGAGCAGTTCTTC.